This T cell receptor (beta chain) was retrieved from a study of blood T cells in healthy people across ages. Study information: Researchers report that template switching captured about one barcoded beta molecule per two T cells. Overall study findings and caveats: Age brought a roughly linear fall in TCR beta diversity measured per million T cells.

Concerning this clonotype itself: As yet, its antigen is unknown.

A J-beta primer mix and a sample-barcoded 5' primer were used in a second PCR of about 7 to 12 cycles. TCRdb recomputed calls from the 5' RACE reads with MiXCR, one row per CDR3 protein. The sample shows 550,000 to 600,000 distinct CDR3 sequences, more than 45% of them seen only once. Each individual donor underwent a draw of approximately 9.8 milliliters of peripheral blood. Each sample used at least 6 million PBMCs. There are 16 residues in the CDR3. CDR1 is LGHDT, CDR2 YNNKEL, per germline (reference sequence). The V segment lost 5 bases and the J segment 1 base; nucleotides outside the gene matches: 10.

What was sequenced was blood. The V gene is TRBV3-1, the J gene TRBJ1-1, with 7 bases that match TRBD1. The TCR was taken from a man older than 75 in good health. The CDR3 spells CASSERGGGGNTEAFF. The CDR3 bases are TGTGCCAGCAGCGAAAGAGGGGGCGGAGGGAACACTGAAGCTTTCTTT.